Listed below are T cell receptor beta chains from one sample, sequenced in a study of CXCR3-negative and CXCR3-positive naive CD8 T cells. TCRdb re-called the 5' RACE reads and shows each CDR3 protein once, DNA omitted. The repertoire table contains about 43,000 distinct CDR3 sequences. Sequenced input: memory CD8+ T cells from blood. These receptor sequences come from a human donor in good health. Some clones in this sample may be carry-over from other donors' samples. CDR3s include the opening cysteine and the closing phenylalanine or tryptophan.

CDR3 protein	J gene	V gene
CATSRERTGGLDEQFF	TRBJ2-1	TRBV15
CASIQRWEVTEAFF	TRBJ1-1	TRBV6-5
CASSLAWNEQFF	TRBJ2-1	TRBV11-2
CASSFRLAGDQETQYF	TRBJ2-5	TRBV12-3/TRBV12-4
CSVEGSGGLWNKQFF	TRBJ2-1	TRBV29-1
CASSPDRGRGNTIYF	TRBJ1-3	TRBV7-8
CASSLRPLSNTDTQYF	TRBJ2-3	TRBV28
CASSPTGGTYNEQFF	TRBJ2-1	TRBV6-4
CASTQGDTQYF	TRBJ2-3	TRBV12-3/TRBV12-4
CASSTDGLAASPLHF	TRBJ1-6	TRBV7-9
CASSKTSGLNEQFF	TRBJ2-1	TRBV12-3/TRBV12-4
CASSPSPGAAQYF	TRBJ2-5	TRBV6-5
CASSPLGGQFF	TRBJ2-1	TRBV7-9
CSASPGTGNYEQYF	TRBJ2-7	TRBV29-1
CASSLVSGARGETQYF	TRBJ2-5	TRBV5-6
CASSSRYQETQYF	TRBJ2-5	TRBV11-2
CSGELGNTIYF	TRBJ1-3	TRBV29-1
CASSPWDRAYEQYF	TRBJ2-7	TRBV9
CASSPRGRESYNEQFF	TRBJ2-1	TRBV7-4
CASSPRLSSYEQYF	TRBJ2-7	TRBV7-9
CASSQGTGALNEQFF	TRBJ2-1	TRBV4-2
CASSQDLGSGTDTQYF	TRBJ2-3	TRBV3-1
CASSSIPDRAHEQFF	TRBJ2-1	TRBV7-9
CASSFIHGQGKETQYF	TRBJ2-5	TRBV5-1
CSATLAEKLFF	TRBJ1-4	TRBV20-1
CGINWSLKGAFF	TRBJ1-1	TRBV2
CASSWVSGAGELFF	TRBJ2-2	TRBV5-4
CASSQTQGAIEKLFF	TRBJ1-4	TRBV4-2
CASSEQGMEDTEAFF	TRBJ1-1	TRBV4-2
CASTGGPYGQYF	TRBJ2-7	TRBV6-6
CSASGQSDYEQYF	TRBJ2-7	TRBV20-1
CSARDSGTETLPQHF	TRBJ1-5	TRBV20-1